The 5 T cell receptor beta chains reported below all come from one sample, sequenced in a study of cytomegalovirus exposure and HLA in healthy donors. Use of 60 Vbeta and 13 Jbeta primers characterized the PCR. This table comes from immunoSEQ multiplex PCR, and its TCRdb copy is limited to in-frame clones, with some not included. This table holds about 77,000 clones, around 78% found once. The sequenced material came from PBMCs. Source of these receptors: a man aged 40-55 years in good health and CMV-seronegative.

The rearrangement links TRBV7-9 to TRBJ1-2; D gene uncertain. Trimming shortened V by 1 base and J by 8 bases, and 17 bases separated the two germline ends. This CDR3 is built from 15 residues. In germline, CDR1 is SEHNR, CDR2 FQNEAQ (reference sequence). CDR3 loop: CASSLGDGRRSGYTF. CDR3 nucleotide sequence: TGTGCCAGCAGCTTAGGAGACGGACGGAGGTCAGGCTACACCTTC.

This clone showed up just once. The rearrangement uses TRBV2 and TRBJ2-7, with D possibly being TRBD1 (7 bases). Between the trimmed V and J ends, which lost 6 bases and 5 bases, there was a span of 14 bases. The CDR3 contains 13 residues. Germline loops: CDR1 SNHLY, CDR2 FYNNEI. CDR3 bases: TGTGCCAGCAGGGGGGGACAGTTCGACGAGCAGTACTTC. This gives the protein CASRGGQFDEQYF.

This chain joins TRBV4-1 and TRBJ2-7; TRBD1 aligns across 7 bases. Germline assignment: CDR1 MGHRA and CDR2 YSYEKL. The CDR3 is made up of 16 amino acids. V was clipped by 4 bases and J by 6 bases; unmatched bases: 15. CDR3 sequence: CASSRLLQGSPPEQYF. The CDR3 DNA reads TGCGCCAGCAGCCGCCTACTACAGGGGTCACCGCCCGAGCAGTACTTC.

The rearrangement uses TRBV7-2 and TRBJ1-1; the D is unclear. Per the germline V gene, CDR1 is SGHTA and CDR2 is FQGNSA. This CDR3 has 12 residues. Trimming left V 4 bases short and J 8 bases short, with 11 bases between. The CDR3 nucleotides read TGTGCCAGCAGCTCCAGCTCGGGAGAAGCTTTCTTT. Translating gives CASSSSSGEAFF.

The genes are TRBV4-1 and TRBJ1-4; TRBD1 matches at 10 bases. CDR1 MGHRA and CDR2 YSYEKL come from the germline V gene. The J segment lost 0 bases and the V segment lost 3 bases, leaving 7 bases of the junction unmatched. The CDR3 is 18 residues long. The CDR3 region is CASSHRTGGATTNEKLFF. The CDR3 DNA sequence: TGCGCCAGCAGCCACCGGACAGGGGGAGCAACAACTAATGAAAAACTGTTTTTT.